What follows are 5 T cell receptor beta chains derived from one specimen sequenced in a study of shared clonotypes between healthy human individuals. Generated by immunoSEQ multiplex PCR, the TCRdb table keeps only in-frame clones and is missing some. The sample has some 2,500,000 clones, less than 95% seen once. The sequencing sample was made of naive CD4+ T cells from PBMCs. Described subset: CD45RA+ positively selected. The receptors derive from a man aged 18 to 30 in good health. Some clones in this sample may be carry-over from other donors' samples.

The genes are TRBV5-1 and TRBJ2-7; D not resolved. Trimming removed 0 bases from V and 6 bases from J, with 13 bases in between. The germline V gene has CDR1 SGHRS and CDR2 YFSETQ. This CDR3 is built from 14 residues. CDR3 DNA: TGCGCCAGCAGCTTGGAATACCTATCGAGCGAGCAGTACTTC. As protein: CASSLEYLSSEQYF. Based on the CDR3 plus reference TRBV5-1 and TRBJ2-7, the full variable domain is KAGVTQTPRYLIKTRGQQVTLSCSPISGHRSVSWYQQTPGQGLQFLFEYFSETQRNKGNFPGRFSGRQFSNSRSEMNVSTLELGDSALYLCASSLEYLSSEQYFGPGTRLTVT.

The rearrangement joins TRBV25-1 to TRBJ2-3; D not certain. The germline V gene has CDR1 MGHDK and CDR2 SYGVNS. V was pared by 4 bases and J by 4 bases, with 9 bases between. The CDR3 totals 13 residues. CDR3 sequence: CASSGSKPDTQYF. CDR3 DNA: TGTGCCAGCAGTGGGTCGAAGCCAGATACGCAGTATTTT.

This clone was found once. This chain links TRBV5-8 with TRBJ1-5, with D possibly TRBD1 on 5 matching bases. This CDR3 region has 13 residues. Germline values: CDR1 SGHTS, CDR2 YDEGEE. V was trimmed by 3 bases and J by 4 bases, leaving 8 bases between them. This CDR3 reads CASSWGLNQPQHF. In nucleotides, the CDR3 is TGTGCCAGCAGCTGGGGACTAAATCAGCCCCAGCATTTT. The whole variable domain, remainder taken from reference TRBV5-8 and TRBJ1-5, is EAGVTQSPTHLIKTRGQQATLRCSPISGHTSVYWYQQALGLGLQFLLWYDEGEERNRGNFPPRFSGRQFPNYSSELNVNALELEDSALYLCASSWGLNQPQHFGDGTRLSIL.

The rearrangement uses TRBV27 and TRBJ1-6; 7 bases are a match to TRBD1. The CDR3 has 15 residues. The V gene's germline CDR1 is MNHEY and CDR2 SMNVEV (reference sequence). J was trimmed by 7 bases and V by 3 bases; bases with no gene match: 6. CDR3 protein: CASSFRDSGNSPLHF. CDR3 in DNA: TGTGCCAGCAGTTTTCGGGACAGTGGAAATTCACCCCTCCACTTT.

CDR3 sequence (DNA): TGTGCCAGCTCACTCACGACCACAGGGCCCCTCTTGAACACCATATATTTT. Amino acid sequence: CASSLTTTGPLLNTIYF. This sequence joins TRBV18 and TRBJ1-3, with a tentative D call TRBD1 (6 bases). CDR1 and CDR2 (germline): KGHSH, LQKENI. The germline V and J ends were trimmed by 4 bases and 7 bases, with 23 bases remaining between them. There are 17 residues in the CDR3.